Sequencing of this TCR beta chain was carried out in a study of OX40 agonist ivuxolimab in advanced cancers. Researchers took blood at baseline, on cycle 4 day 1, and on cycle 7 day 1. Generated by immunoSEQ multiplex PCR, the TCRdb table keeps only in-frame clones and is missing some. This sample has about 93,000 clones, with about 90% found just once. The CDR3 extends over 14 amino acids. Germline lookup yields CDR1 SGHRS and CDR2 YFSETQ. The germline V and J ends were trimmed by 9 bases and 6 bases, with 18 bases remaining between them. This TCR was recovered from an adult with an advanced solid tumor such as melanoma, head and neck, liver or kidney cancer. V is TRBV5-1 and J is TRBJ2-2; D might be TRBD2 (6 bases). The source material was CD4+ or CD8+ T cells sorted from blood, sampled in a trial of the OX40 agonist ivuxolimab. Here the CDR3 reads CATTPFLAAGELFF. The CDR3 bases are TGCGCCACCACCCCTTTTTTAGCGGCCGGGGAGCTGTTTTTT.